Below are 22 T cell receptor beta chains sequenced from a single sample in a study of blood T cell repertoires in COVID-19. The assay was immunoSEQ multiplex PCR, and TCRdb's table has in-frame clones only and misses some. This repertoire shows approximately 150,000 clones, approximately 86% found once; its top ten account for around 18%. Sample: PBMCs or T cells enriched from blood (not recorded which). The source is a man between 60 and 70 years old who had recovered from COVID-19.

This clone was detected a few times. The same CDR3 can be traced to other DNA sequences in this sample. The CDR3 DNA follows: TGTGCCAGCAGTTACAGCGACAGGGCTGCCTACGAGCAGTACTTC. Amino acids: CASSYSDRAAYEQYF. V usage is TRBV6-6 and J usage is TRBJ2-7, with 7 bases identical to TRBD1. V lost 2 bases to trimming and J lost 2 bases; unmatched junction nucleotides: 6. The V gene's germline CDR1 is MNHNY and CDR2 SVGAGI (reference sequence). This CDR3 comprises 15 residues.

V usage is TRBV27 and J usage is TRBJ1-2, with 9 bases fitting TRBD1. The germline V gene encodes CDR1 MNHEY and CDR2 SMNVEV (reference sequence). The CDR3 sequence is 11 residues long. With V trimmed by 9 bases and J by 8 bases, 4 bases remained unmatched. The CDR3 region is CASTGGWGYTF. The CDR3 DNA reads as TGTGCCAGTACAGGGGGCTGGGGCTACACCTTC.

The CDR3 reads CASLLAGDDTQYF. The CDR3 DNA is TGTGCCAGCTTACTAGCGGGAGATGATACGCAGTATTTT. The V and J genes are TRBV5-6 and TRBJ2-3, with 11 positions matching TRBD2. This CDR3 contains 13 residues. Germline values: CDR1 SGHDT, CDR2 YYEEEE. Unmatched junction bases numbered 4, after V lost 7 bases and J lost 6 bases.

For the CDR3, the DNA is TGTGCCAGCAGTTTAATTTCCGGGTCCTATGGCTACACCTTC. It translates to CASSLISGSYGYTF. The rearrangement uses TRBV27 and TRBJ1-2; D not certain. From germline, CDR1 is MNHEY and CDR2 SMNVEV (reference sequence). This CDR3 is 14 amino acids long. The ends were cut back, 2 bases at V and 4 bases at J, with 11 bases in the middle.

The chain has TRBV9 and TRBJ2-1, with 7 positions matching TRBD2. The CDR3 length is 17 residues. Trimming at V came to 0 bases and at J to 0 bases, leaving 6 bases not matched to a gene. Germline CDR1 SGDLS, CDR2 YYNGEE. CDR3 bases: TGTGCCAGCAGCGTAGGGCTAGCGGATAGCTCCTACAATGAGCAGTTCTTC. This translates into CASSVGLADSSYNEQFF. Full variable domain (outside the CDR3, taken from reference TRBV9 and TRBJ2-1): DSGVTQTPKHLITATGQRVTLRCSPRSGDLSVYWYQQSLDQGLQFLIQYYNGEERAKGNILERFSAQQFPDLHSELNLSSLELGDSALYFCASSVGLADSSYNEQFFGPGTRLTVL.

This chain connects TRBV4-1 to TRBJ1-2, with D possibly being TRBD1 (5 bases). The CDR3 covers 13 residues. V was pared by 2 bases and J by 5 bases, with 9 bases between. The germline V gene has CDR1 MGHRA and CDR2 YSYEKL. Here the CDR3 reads CASSQTEGYGYTF. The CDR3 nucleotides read TGCGCCAGCAGCCAAACGGAGGGGTATGGCTACACCTTC.

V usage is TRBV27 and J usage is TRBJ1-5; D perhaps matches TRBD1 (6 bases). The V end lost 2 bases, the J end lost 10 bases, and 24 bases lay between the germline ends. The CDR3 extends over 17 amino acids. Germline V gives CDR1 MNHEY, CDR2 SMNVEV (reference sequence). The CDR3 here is CASSLRFRSGEYRPQHF. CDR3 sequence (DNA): TGTGCCAGCAGTTTAAGGTTTAGGTCAGGGGAATATCGACCCCAGCATTTT.

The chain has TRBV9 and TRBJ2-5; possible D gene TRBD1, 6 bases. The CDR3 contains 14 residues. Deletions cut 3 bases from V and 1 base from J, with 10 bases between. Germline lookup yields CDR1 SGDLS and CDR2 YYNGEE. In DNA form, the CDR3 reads TGTGCCAGCAGCGCGACAGGTGCCCAAGAGACCCAGTACTTC. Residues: CASSATGAQETQYF.

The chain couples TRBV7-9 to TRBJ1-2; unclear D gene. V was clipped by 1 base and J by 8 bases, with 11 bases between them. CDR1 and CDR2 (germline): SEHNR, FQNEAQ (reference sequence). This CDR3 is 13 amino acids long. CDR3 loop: CASSLGGGRGYTF. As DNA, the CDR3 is TGTGCCAGCAGCTTAGGGGGTGGGAGAGGCTACACCTTC.

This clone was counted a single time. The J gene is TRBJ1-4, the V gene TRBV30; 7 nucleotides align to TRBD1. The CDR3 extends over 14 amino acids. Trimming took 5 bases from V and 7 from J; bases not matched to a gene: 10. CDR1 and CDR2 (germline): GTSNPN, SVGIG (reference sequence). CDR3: CAWGLGGASEKLFF. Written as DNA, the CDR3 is TGTGCCTGGGGCTTAGGGGGCGCAAGTGAAAAACTGTTTTTT.

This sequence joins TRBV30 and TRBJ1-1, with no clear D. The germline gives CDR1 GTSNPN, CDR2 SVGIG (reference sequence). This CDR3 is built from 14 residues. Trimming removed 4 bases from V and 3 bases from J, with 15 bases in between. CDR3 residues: CAWKRAPRDTEAFF. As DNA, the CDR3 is TGTGCCTGGAAAAGGGCCCCGAGGGACACTGAAGCTTTCTTT.

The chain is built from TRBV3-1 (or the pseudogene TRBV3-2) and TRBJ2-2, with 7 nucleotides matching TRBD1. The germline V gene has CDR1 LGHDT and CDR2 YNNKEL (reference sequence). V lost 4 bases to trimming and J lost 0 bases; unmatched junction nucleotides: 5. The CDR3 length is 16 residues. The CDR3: CASSRGQDANTGELFF. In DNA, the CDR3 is TGTGCCAGCAGCCGCGGACAGGACGCGAACACCGGGGAGCTGTTTTTT.

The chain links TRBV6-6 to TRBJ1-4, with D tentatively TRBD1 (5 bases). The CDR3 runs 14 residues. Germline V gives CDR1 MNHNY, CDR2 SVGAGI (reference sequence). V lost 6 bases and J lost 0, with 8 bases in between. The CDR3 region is CASSLTATNEKLFF. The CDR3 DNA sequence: TGTGCCAGCAGCCTGACAGCAACTAATGAAAAACTGTTTTTT.

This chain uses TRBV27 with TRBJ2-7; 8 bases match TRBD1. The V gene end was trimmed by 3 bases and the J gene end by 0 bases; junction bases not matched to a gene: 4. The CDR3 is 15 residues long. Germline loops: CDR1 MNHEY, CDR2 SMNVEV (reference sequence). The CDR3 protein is CASSFQGAGSYEQYF. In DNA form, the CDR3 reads TGTGCCAGCAGTTTCCAGGGGGCGGGCTCCTACGAGCAGTACTTC.

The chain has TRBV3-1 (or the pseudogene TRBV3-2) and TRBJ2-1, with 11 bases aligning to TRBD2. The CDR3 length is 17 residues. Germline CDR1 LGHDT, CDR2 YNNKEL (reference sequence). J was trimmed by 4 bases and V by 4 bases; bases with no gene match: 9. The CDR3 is CASSRKAGTSGYNEQFF. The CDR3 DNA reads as TGTGCCAGCAGCCGAAAAGCCGGGACTAGCGGTTACAATGAGCAGTTCTTC.

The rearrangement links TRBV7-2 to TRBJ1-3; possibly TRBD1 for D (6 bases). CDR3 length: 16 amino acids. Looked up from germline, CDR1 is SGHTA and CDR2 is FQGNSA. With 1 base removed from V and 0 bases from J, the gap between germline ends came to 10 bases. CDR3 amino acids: CASSLGTGSSGNTIYF. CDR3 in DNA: TGTGCCAGCAGCTTAGGCACAGGGAGCTCTGGAAACACCATATATTTT.

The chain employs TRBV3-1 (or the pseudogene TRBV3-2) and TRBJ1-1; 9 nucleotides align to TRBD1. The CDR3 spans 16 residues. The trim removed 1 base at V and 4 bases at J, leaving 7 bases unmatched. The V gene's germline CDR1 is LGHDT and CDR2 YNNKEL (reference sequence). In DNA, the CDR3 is TGTGCCAGCAGCCAAGGTCCCTCGGACAGGGGCACTGAAGCTTTCTTT. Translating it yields CASSQGPSDRGTEAFF.

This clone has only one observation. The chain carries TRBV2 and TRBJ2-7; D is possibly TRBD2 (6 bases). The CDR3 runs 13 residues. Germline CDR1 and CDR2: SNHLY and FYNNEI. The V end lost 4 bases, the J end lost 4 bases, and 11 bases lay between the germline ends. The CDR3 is CASSADYMYEQYF. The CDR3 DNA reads TGTGCCAGCAGTGCGGACTACATGTACGAGCAGTACTTC.

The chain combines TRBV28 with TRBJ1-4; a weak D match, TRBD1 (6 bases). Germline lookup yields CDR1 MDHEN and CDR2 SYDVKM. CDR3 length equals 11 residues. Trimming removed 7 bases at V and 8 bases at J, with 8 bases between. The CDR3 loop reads CASKGGEKLFF. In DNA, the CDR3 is TGTGCCAGCAAGGGGGGGGAAAAACTGTTTTTT.

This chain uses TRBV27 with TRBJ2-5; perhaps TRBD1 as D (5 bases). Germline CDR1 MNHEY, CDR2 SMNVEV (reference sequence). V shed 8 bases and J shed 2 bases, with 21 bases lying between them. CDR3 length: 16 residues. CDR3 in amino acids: CASRLPTERVQETQYF. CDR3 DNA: TGTGCCAGCCGCCTGCCGACAGAAAGAGTTCAAGAGACCCAGTACTTC.

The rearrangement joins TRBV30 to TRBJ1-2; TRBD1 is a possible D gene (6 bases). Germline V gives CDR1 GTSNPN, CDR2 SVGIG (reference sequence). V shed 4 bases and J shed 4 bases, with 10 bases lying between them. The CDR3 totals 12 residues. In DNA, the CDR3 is TGTGCCTGGATAGAGGGGGTCTATGGCTACACCTTC. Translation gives CAWIEGVYGYTF.

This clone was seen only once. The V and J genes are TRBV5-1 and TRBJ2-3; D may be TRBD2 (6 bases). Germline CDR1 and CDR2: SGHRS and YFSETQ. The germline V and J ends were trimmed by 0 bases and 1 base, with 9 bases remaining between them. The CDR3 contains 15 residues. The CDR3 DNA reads TGCGCCAGCAGCTTGGACGGGAGTGGCACAGATACGCAGTATTTT. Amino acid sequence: CASSLDGSGTDTQYF.